Listed here are 7 T cell receptor beta chains from one sample, sequenced in a study of T cells in Graves' hyperthyroidism and ophthalmopathy. RNA transcripts gave rise to amplified TCR beta CDR3 regions. The HTBI primer set served for first-round RT-PCR of the TCR CDR3. TCRdb re-derived calls from the multiplex PCR reads in MiXCR, one entry per CDR3 protein. The sample records 600,000 to 850,000 distinct CDR3 sequences, 15% to 20% being singletons. The sample comprised blood. Receptors originate from a woman between 45 and 60 years old with Graves' hyperthyroidism that later progressed to Graves' ophthalmopathy.

V usage is TRBV6-1 and J usage is TRBJ2-3, with TRBD1 as a possible D gene (6 bases). The V end lost 5 bases, the J end lost 3 bases, and 15 bases lay between the germline ends. Germline CDR1 MNHNS, CDR2 SASEGT. The CDR3 has 15 amino acids. CDR3 sequence reads: CASSFNQGKTDTQYF. DNA for the CDR3: TGTGCCAGCAGTTTCAACCAGGGGAAGACAGATACGCAGTATTTT.

V and J are TRBV6-1 and TRBJ2-1; D may correspond to TRBD1 or TRBD2 (7 bases each). The CDR3 is 17 residues long. The V gene lost 6 bases and the J gene lost 4 bases, with 22 bases spanning the gap. Germline V CDR1 and CDR2: MNHNS, SASEGT. CDR3 sequence: CASRGGLRGPSYNEQFF. The CDR3 bases are TGTGCCAGCAGGGGGGGGTTGAGGGGGCCGTCATACAATGAGCAGTTCTTC.

This clonotype was counted ten times or more. The rearrangement uses TRBV12-3 or TRBV12-4 and TRBJ1-6; the match to TRBD1 covers 9 bases. With 6 bases clipped from V and 10 bases from J, the junction kept 7 bases outside the gene matches. This CDR3 comprises 14 residues. The CDR3 region is CASSVGTGRSPLHF. The CDR3 DNA is TGTGCCAGCAGCGTGGGGACAGGGCGGTCACCCCTCCACTTT.

There are many counts of this clonotype. The J gene is TRBJ2-3, the V gene TRBV12-3 or TRBV12-4; D is possibly TRBD2 (5 bases). V lost 5 bases and J lost 6, with 18 bases in between. The CDR3 has 15 amino acids. The CDR3 DNA sequence: TGTGCCAGCAGTCCCCGCCGGGGAGCCTCCGATACGCAGTATTTT. Protein product: CASSPRRGASDTQYF.

This clonotype was seen many times. The chain employs TRBV20-1 and TRBJ1-1; D uncertain. V was shortened by 6 bases and J by 5 bases, with 22 bases between the two germline ends. The CDR3 spans 15 residues. Germline V CDR1 and CDR2: DFQATT, SNEGSKA (reference sequence). This CDR3 is CSAVPRDSGWTEAFF. In DNA form, the CDR3 reads TGCAGTGCCGTTCCGCGGGATTCGGGATGGACTGAAGCTTTCTTT.

There are many counts of this clonotype. The J gene is TRBJ2-3, the V gene TRBV5-1, with D possibly matching TRBD1 (6 bases). CDR1 SGHRS and CDR2 YFSETQ come from the germline V gene. The CDR3 has 15 amino acids. V gave up 1 base and J gave up 9 bases, with 18 bases separating them. In DNA, the CDR3 is TGCGCCAGCAGCTTGACAGGGCGAAAACAGATAACGCAGTATTTT. It specifies CASSLTGRKQITQYF.

This clonotype was picked up many times. The chain carries TRBV6-6 and TRBJ2-3; 10 bases match TRBD2. Germline loops: CDR1 MNHNY, CDR2 SVGAGI (reference sequence). The CDR3 spans 16 residues. Germline trimming cut 2 bases from V and 2 bases from J; bases unmatched to any gene: 4. In DNA, the CDR3 is TGTGCCAGCAGTTACGGACTAGCGGACCTCACAGATACGCAGTATTTT. Translating it yields CASSYGLADLTDTQYF.